A single sample is the source of the 25 T cell receptor beta chains below, sequenced in a study of blood T cell repertoires in COVID-19. Measured with immunoSEQ multiplex PCR; TCRdb has only the in-frame clones, and not every one. This sample has under 150,000 clones; about 80% occur once, and the top ten carry just under 25%. The sequenced material came from peripheral blood. The receptors originated from a human donor in a cohort sampled during active COVID-19.

In this sample, this clone turned up a few times. The rearrangement joins TRBV7-2 to TRBJ1-5, with 8 bases matching TRBD1. Unmatched junction bases numbered 8, after V lost 7 bases and J lost 9 bases. The CDR3 covers 13 residues. Per the germline V gene, CDR1 is SGHTA and CDR2 is FQGNSA. CDR3 sequence: CASKQGDVMPQHF. The CDR3 DNA reads TGTGCCAGCAAACAGGGGGATGTGATGCCCCAGCATTTT.

The chain is built from TRBV25-1 and TRBJ2-7; 9 bases are a match to TRBD1. The CDR3 runs to 15 residues. Germline trimming cut 4 bases from V and 3 bases from J; bases unmatched to any gene: 7. Germline CDR1 and CDR2: MGHDK and SYGVNS. The CDR3 DNA is TGTGCCAGCAGTGCCACCGGGACAGGGCACTACGAGCAGTACTTC. Translation: CASSATGTGHYEQYF.

This sequence joins TRBV3-1 (or the pseudogene TRBV3-2) and TRBJ2-2, with D possibly matching TRBD2 (6 bases). The CDR3 loop spans 16 amino acids. The germline CDR1 and CDR2 sequences are LGHDT and YNNKEL (reference sequence). The V end lost 5 bases, the J end lost 0 bases, and 13 bases lay between the germline ends. The chain's CDR3 is CASSKTRGPNTGELFF. In DNA, the CDR3 is TGTGCCAGCAGCAAGACGCGGGGCCCGAACACCGGGGAGCTGTTTTTT.

This clone was counted a few times. This chain connects TRBV28 to TRBJ1-5, with 7 bases matching TRBD1. The CDR3 is 15 residues long. Losses at the gene ends were 6 bases for V and 1 base for J; bases not matched to a gene: 6. Germline lookup yields CDR1 MDHEN and CDR2 SYDVKM. This CDR3 is CASRQTGPSNQPQHF. CDR3 DNA sequence: TGTGCCAGCAGACAGACAGGGCCAAGCAATCAGCCCCAGCATTTT.

This clone was seen a few times. This rearrangement joins TRBV28 to TRBJ1-6, with TRBD1 as a possible D gene (5 bases). CDR3 length: 14 amino acids. V gave up 6 bases and J gave up 12 bases, with 18 bases separating them. Germline CDR1 reads MDHEN; CDR2 reads SYDVKM. DNA of the CDR3: TGTGCCAGCAGGGGTGCAGGGAACATTATACCCCTCCACTTT. As protein: CASRGAGNIIPLHF.

The chain is built from TRBV7-6 and TRBJ2-5; D perhaps matches TRBD1 (5 bases). CDR3 length: 18 residues. V gave up 2 bases and J gave up 4 bases, with 23 bases separating them. Germline CDR1 and CDR2: SGHVS and FNYEAQ. The CDR3 DNA reads TGTGCCAGCAGCTTATCGGTTGGTTGGACACGGATAGGAGAGACCCAGTACTTC. Translated: CASSLSVGWTRIGETQYF.

The CDR3 region is CAGGGRGTTDTQYF. CDR3 DNA: TGTGCCGGGGGAGGGAGGGGAACCACAGATACGCAGTATTTT. This chain connects TRBV7-9 to TRBJ2-3; TRBD2 matches at 7 bases. CDR1 SEHNR and CDR2 FQNEAQ come from the germline V gene (reference sequence). After removal of 11 bases from V and 2 bases from J, the junction contained 10 bases not matched to a gene. The CDR3 is made up of 14 amino acids. Looking up the rest from reference TRBV7-9 and TRBJ2-3 gives the full variable domain: DTGVSQNPRHKITKRGQNVTFRCDPISEHNRLYWYRQTLGQGPEFLTYFQNEAQLEKSRLLSDRFSAERPKGSFSTLEIQRTEQGDSAMYLCAGGGRGTTDTQYFGPGTRLTVL.

The genes are TRBV9 and TRBJ2-7; 10 bases match TRBD1. This CDR3 is 15 amino acids long. In germline, CDR1 is SGDLS, CDR2 YYNGEE. The junction had 9 bases not matched to a gene; V was cut back by 4 bases and J by 5 bases. CDR3 nucleotide sequence: TGTGCCAGCAGCCCAGGACAGGGGGGTGTGAACGAGCAGTACTTC. The encoded protein is CASSPGQGGVNEQYF.

This chain links TRBV12-3 or TRBV12-4 with TRBJ2-3, with D perhaps matching TRBD2 (5 bases). Trimming cost V 7 bases and J 4 bases, with 9 bases left between them. This CDR3 contains 12 residues. CDR3 region: CASTLEADTQYF. The DNA for the CDR3 is TGTGCCAGCACCCTGGAGGCAGATACGCAGTATTTT.

The chain has TRBV29-1 and TRBJ2-1; 11 bases are a match to TRBD1. The CDR3 length is 14 residues. V dropped 7 bases and J dropped 7; count of bases not matched to a gene: 9. Germline V gene data show CDR1 as SQVTM and CDR2 as ANQGSEA. CDR3 coding DNA: TGCAGCGGAGGGGACAGGGGGTGGATAAATGAGCAGTTCTTC. Protein sequence: CSGGDRGWINEQFF.

V gene TRBV7-9 combines with J gene TRBJ2-1; the match to TRBD1 covers 8 bases. The J segment lost 6 bases and the V segment lost 0 bases, leaving 1 base of the junction unmatched. Germline CDR1 SEHNR, CDR2 FQNEAQ (reference sequence). This CDR3 spans 14 amino acids. CDR3 nucleotides: TGTGCCAGCAGCTTAGCGACAGGGGTCAATGAGCAGTTCTTC. It is translated as CASSLATGVNEQFF.

About this clone: The junction departs from the called germline gene at one end, perhaps through a read error. V usage is TRBV15 and J usage is TRBJ1-1, with D perhaps TRBD1 (5 bases). The CDR3 covers 13 residues. The germline V gene encodes CDR1 LNHNV and CDR2 YYDKDF (reference sequence). In DNA form, the CDR3 reads TGTGCCACCAGTCCTCCCGCGGACACTGAAGTTTTCTTT. Protein sequence: CATSPPADTEVFF.

This clone was observed at least ten times. The chain has TRBV2 and TRBJ2-5, with D possibly TRBD1 on 5 matching bases. V lost 8 bases and J 9 bases, leaving 19 bases between the germline ends. The germline V gene encodes CDR1 SNHLY and CDR2 FYNNEI. This CDR3 contains 13 residues. The DNA of the CDR3 is TGTGCCAGCCGGACGCGGACGGACATGGCCCAGTACTTC. Translating it yields CASRTRTDMAQYF.

The gene calls are TRBV20-1 and TRBJ2-5, with D tentatively TRBD2 (5 bases). The length of the CDR3 is 11 residues. From germline, CDR1 is DFQATT and CDR2 SNEGSKA (reference sequence). Trimming removed 6 bases at V and 2 bases at J, with 7 bases between. The CDR3 DNA reads TGCAGTGCCCGCGGGCAAGAGACCCAGTACTTC. Translation: CSARGQETQYF.

The V call is TRBV5-1, the J call TRBJ2-3, with TRBD2 identical over 14 bases. The CDR3 loop spans 17 amino acids. Losses at the gene ends were 0 bases for V and 4 bases for J; bases not matched to a gene: 4. Germline V gene lookup returns CDR1 SGHRS and CDR2 YFSETQ. The CDR3 loop reads CASSLVGTSGGPDTQYF. CDR3 in DNA: TGCGCCAGCAGCTTGGTAGGGACTAGCGGGGGCCCAGATACGCAGTATTTT.

V gene TRBV2 combines with J gene TRBJ2-2; 7 bases line up with TRBD2. The length of the CDR3 is 15 residues. Trimming removed 4 bases from V and 3 bases from J; junction bases left unmatched: 5. CDR1 is SNHLY and CDR2 is FYNNEI in the germline V gene. As DNA, the CDR3 is TGTGCCAGCAGTGTTGGTGCGGGAGACACCGGGGAGCTGTTTTTT. This encodes CASSVGAGDTGELFF.

This clone appeared once. This sequence joins TRBV4-3 and TRBJ1-2; D is possibly TRBD1 (6 bases). The germline CDR1 and CDR2 sequences are LGHNA and YSLEER. V dropped 1 base and J dropped 8 bases, with 20 bases sitting between them. The CDR3 extends over 16 amino acids. CDR3 bases: TGCGCCAGCAGCCAAGCTGGAGGACAGTCCTCCGACGGCTACACCTTC. It specifies CASSQAGGQSSDGYTF.

This clone was observed once. This rearrangement joins TRBV18 to TRBJ1-1; TRBD1 matches 8 bases. The CDR3 loop spans 15 amino acids. CDR1 is KGHSH and CDR2 is LQKENI in the germline V gene. V gave up 1 base and J gave up 1 base; unmatched junction bases: 2. The CDR3 DNA is TGTGCCAGCTCACCACAGGGACAGGAGAACACTGAAGCTTTCTTT. Its protein product is CASSPQGQENTEAFF.

The chain uses TRBV10-3 and TRBJ2-1, with a possible D match to TRBD2 (7 bases). V was shortened by 11 bases and J by 2 bases, with 19 bases between the two germline ends. The V gene's germline CDR1 is ENHRY and CDR2 SYGVKD. The CDR3 consists of 15 residues. The CDR3 region is CAVSGGADAYNEQFF. The CDR3 coding sequence is TGTGCCGTCTCGGGGGGCGCAGATGCCTACAATGAGCAGTTCTTC.

This chain connects TRBV6-5 to TRBJ2-1; 12 nucleotides align to TRBD1. The CDR3 has 14 residues. Germline CDR1 is MNHEY and CDR2 is SVGAGI. J lost 7 bases, V lost 7 bases, and 5 bases had no gene match. The CDR3, as DNA: TGTGCCAGCATCGGGACAGGGGGCTGGAATGAGCAGTTCTTC. Translation gives CASIGTGGWNEQFF.

J is TRBJ1-2 and V is TRBV4-1; 9 bases match TRBD1. The CDR3 consists of 13 residues. Germline V gene sequence: CDR1 MGHRA, CDR2 YSYEKL. The V segment lost 6 bases and the J segment 4 bases; nucleotides outside the gene matches: 3. Here the CDR3 reads CASRQTGGYGYTF. The CDR3 bases are TGCGCCAGCAGACAGACAGGGGGCTATGGCTACACCTTC.

The chain employs TRBV3-1 (or the pseudogene TRBV3-2) and TRBJ2-1, with 10 bases matching TRBD2. CDR3 length equals 14 residues. V dropped 4 bases and J dropped 3; count of bases not matched to a gene: 0. Germline V gene data show CDR1 as LGHDT and CDR2 as YNNKEL (reference sequence). Here the CDR3 DNA reads TGTGCCAGCAGCCTAGCGGGAGGCTACAATGAGCAGTTCTTC. Its translation is CASSLAGGYNEQFF.

The rearrangement links TRBV29-1 to TRBJ2-1, with a weak D call TRBD1 (6 bases). The CDR3 consists of 14 residues. Germline CDR1 is SQVTM and CDR2 is ANQGSEA. Trimming left V 7 bases short and J 0 bases short, with 13 bases between. CDR3 region: CSATGTLSYNEQFF. The CDR3 DNA follows: TGCAGCGCCACTGGGACACTCTCCTACAATGAGCAGTTCTTC.

The chain links TRBV6-4 to TRBJ1-1; possibly TRBD1 for D (6 bases). There are 12 residues in the CDR3. Trimming removed 8 bases from V and 8 bases from J, with 15 bases in between. CDR1 and CDR2 (germline): MRHNA, SNTAGT. CDR3 DNA sequence: TGTGCCAGCTGGGGGGGGCAGGGCGAAGCTTTCTTT. This codes for CASWGGQGEAFF.

This chain joins TRBV10-3 and TRBJ2-7; the D gene is possibly TRBD1 (5 bases). CDR3 size: 14 residues. Trimming left V 0 bases short and J 3 bases short, with 9 bases between. The germline CDR1 and CDR2 sequences are ENHRY and SYGVKD. DNA of the CDR3: TGTGCCATCAGTGAGTCCGGACACGGCTACGAGCAGTACTTC. Its translation is CAISESGHGYEQYF.